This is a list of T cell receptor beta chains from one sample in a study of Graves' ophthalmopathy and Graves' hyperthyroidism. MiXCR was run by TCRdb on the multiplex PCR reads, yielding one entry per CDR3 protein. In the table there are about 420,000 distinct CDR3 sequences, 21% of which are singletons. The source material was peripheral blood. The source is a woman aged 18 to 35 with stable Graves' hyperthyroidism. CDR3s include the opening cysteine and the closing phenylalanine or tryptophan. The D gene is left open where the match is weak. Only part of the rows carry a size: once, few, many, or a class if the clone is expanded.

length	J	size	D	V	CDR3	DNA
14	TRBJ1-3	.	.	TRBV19	CATGTPKRRDTIYF	TGTGCCACCGGGACCCCGAAACGACGAGACACCATATATTTT
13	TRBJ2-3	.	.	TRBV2	CASRAIAADTQYF	TGTGCCAGCAGGGCAATTGCGGCAGATACGCAGTATTTT
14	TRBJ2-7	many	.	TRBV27	CASRSIAASYEQYF	TGTGCCAGCAGAAGCATTGCAGCCTCCTACGAGCAGTACTTC
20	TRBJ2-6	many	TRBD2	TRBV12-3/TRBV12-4	CASSLGTSGSRISGANVLTF	TGTGCCAGCAGTTTAGGGACTAGCGGGAGCCGGATCTCTGGGGCCAACGTCCTGACTTTC
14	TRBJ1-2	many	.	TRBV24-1	CATSEVGRIGGYTF	TGTGCCACCAGTGAAGTGGGACGGATAGGGGGCTACACCTTC
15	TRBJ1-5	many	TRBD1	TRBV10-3	CAISEWTGSNQPQHF	TGTGCCATCAGTGAGTGGACAGGAAGCAATCAGCCCCAGCATTTT
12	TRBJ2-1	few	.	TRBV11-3	CASSSTHNEQLF	TGTGCCAGCAGCTCCACCCACAATGAGCAGCTCTTC
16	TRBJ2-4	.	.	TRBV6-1	CASTRRGAGAKNIKYF	TGTGCCAGCACCCGAAGGGGGGCTGGAGCCAAAAACATTAAGTACTTC
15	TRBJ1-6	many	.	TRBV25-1	CASSVARGPNSPLHF	TGTGCCAGCAGTGTCGCGCGGGGACCCAATTCACCCCTCCACTTT
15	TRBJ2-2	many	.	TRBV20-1	CSATPGLPLDGELFF	TGCAGTGCTACTCCGGGACTCCCATTAGACGGGGAGCTGTTTTTT
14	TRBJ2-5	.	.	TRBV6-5	CASSYSNPGETQYF	TGTGCCAGCAGTTACTCGAACCCAGGAGAGACCCAGTACTTC
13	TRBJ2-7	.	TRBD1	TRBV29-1	CSVETGGGYEQYF	TGCAGCGTTGAAACAGGGGGAGGCTACGAGCAGTACTTC
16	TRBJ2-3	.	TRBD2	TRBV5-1	CASSLEGLAGTDTQYF	TGCGCCAGCAGCTTGGAGGGTCTAGCGGGAACAGATACGCAGTATTTT
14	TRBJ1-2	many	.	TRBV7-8	CASSLRGRNYGYTF	TGTGCCAGCAGCTTAAGGGGCAGGAACTATGGCTACACCTTC
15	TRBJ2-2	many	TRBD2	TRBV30	CAWSLSGSGTGELFF	TGTGCCTGGAGTCTTAGCGGGAGCGGGACCGGGGAGCTGTTTTTT
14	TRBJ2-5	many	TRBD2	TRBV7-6	CASGPSGRIETQYF	TGTGCCAGCGGACCTAGCGGGAGGATCGAGACCCAGTACTTC
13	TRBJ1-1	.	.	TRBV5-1	CASSSTLNTEAFF	TGCGCCAGCAGCTCAACACTGAACACTGAAGCTTTCTTT
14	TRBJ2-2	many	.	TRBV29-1	CSHQAAGDTGELFF	TGCAGCCATCAAGCGGCAGGGGACACCGGGGAGCTGTTTTTT
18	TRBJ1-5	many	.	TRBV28	CASSPSPWDPIWDQPQHF	TGTGCCAGCAGTCCCAGTCCATGGGACCCGATTTGGGATCAGCCCCAGCATTTT
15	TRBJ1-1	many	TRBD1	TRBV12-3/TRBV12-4	CASSPWGQLNTEAFF	TGTGCCAGCAGTCCGTGGGGACAGCTGAACACTGAAGCTTTCTTT
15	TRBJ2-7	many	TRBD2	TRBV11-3	CASSQGLAGLREQYF	TGTGCCAGCAGCCAGGGACTAGCGGGATTAAGGGAGCAGTACTTC
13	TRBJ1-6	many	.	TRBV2	CASSRDRGSPLHF	TGTGCCAGCAGTCGCGACCGGGGTTCACCCCTCCACTTT
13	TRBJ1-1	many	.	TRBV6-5	CASPKGLQGEAFF	TGTGCCAGCCCCAAAGGACTACAGGGCGAAGCTTTCTTT
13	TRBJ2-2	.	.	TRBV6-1	CASTSRPIGELFF	TGTGCCAGCACCTCACGACCTATCGGGGAGCTGTTTTTT
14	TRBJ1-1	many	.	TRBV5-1	CASSFATVNTEAFF	TGCGCCAGCAGCTTTGCAACGGTGAACACTGAAGCTTTCTTT
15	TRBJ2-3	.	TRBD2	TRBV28	CASSIGLADTDTQYF	TGTGCCAGCAGTATAGGCCTAGCGGACACAGATACGCAGTATTTT